This is a list of T cell receptor beta chains from one sample in a study of blood T cell repertoires in COVID-19. The data were produced by immunoSEQ multiplex PCR, yet TCRdb's version contains in-frame clones alone and is incomplete. This table holds some 310,000 clones, 87% found once. The sample was peripheral blood. The source is a man aged 45-65 years with active or convalescent COVID-19. The CDR3 runs from the conserved cysteine through the conserved F or W. The order of the fields is clone size, D gene, V gene, J gene, CDR3 DNA, CDR3 protein. D genes are given only for firm matches. Clone size is shown for a subset of rows, as once, few, many or a class of expanded clone.

NA	TRBD1	TRBV11-3	TRBJ2-1	TGTGCCAGCACGCCCGGGACAGGGAGCCGGAATGAGCAGTTCTTC	CASTPGTGSRNEQFF
NA	TRBD1	TRBV7-3	TRBJ1-1	TGTGCCAGCAGCCCGACAGGGAGGCAGACTGAAGCTTTCTTT	CASSPTGRQTEAFF
NA	NA	TRBV5-1	TRBJ1-1	TGCGCCAGCAGCTTGCACGGGGGGAACACTGAAGCTTTCTTT	CASSLHGGNTEAFF
NA	TRBD1	TRBV15	TRBJ1-5	TGTGCCACCAGCAGAGAAAAAGGGGGCTATCAGCCCCAGCATTTT	CATSREKGGYQPQHF
NA	NA	TRBV30	TRBJ1-2	TGTGCCTGGTGGGGGGAAATGGACTACACCTTC	CAWWGEMDYTF
NA	NA	TRBV7-9	TRBJ1-1	TGTGCCAGCAGCCCTAATTTAAACACTGAAGCTTTCTTT	CASSPNLNTEAFF
NA	NA	TRBV7-6	TRBJ2-3	TGTGCCAGCAGCTTAGTGGGGGCCGGGTCGGTGAGATATACGCAGTATTTT	CASSLVGAGSVRYTQYF
NA	TRBD1	TRBV30	TRBJ1-4	TGTGCCTGGGGGACAGGGGCAACTAATGAAAAACTGTTTTTT	CAWGTGATNEKLFF
NA	NA	TRBV6-1	TRBJ1-6	TGTGCCAGCAGTGAGAGGGGGGGGTGGTTGATTCAGACCCTCCACTTT	CASSERGGWLIQTLHF
once	TRBD2	TRBV4-1	TRBJ2-7	TGCGCCAGCAGCCAAGATCCGAGCGGGAGTACTTCCTACGAGCAGTACTTC	CASSQDPSGSTSYEQYF
NA	NA	TRBV5-4	TRBJ2-1	TGTGCCAGCAGTCACCGCGGAAAGAGCTCCTACAATGAGCAGTTCTTC	CASSHRGKSSYNEQFF
NA	TRBD1	TRBV19	TRBJ1-1	TGTGCCAGTAGTAGCAAGACAGGGGATTACATGAACACTGAAGCTTTCTTT	CASSSKTGDYMNTEAFF
NA	NA	TRBV24-1	TRBJ2-2	TGTGCCACCGCTGGGACTGGATCCACCGGGGAGCTGTTTTTT	CATAGTGSTGELFF
NA	TRBD2	TRBV7-8	TRBJ2-3	TGTGCCAGCAGCACAACCAGGCTAGCGGGAGTTCGAGATACGCAGTATTTT	CASSTTRLAGVRDTQYF
NA	TRBD1	TRBV28	TRBJ2-5	TGTGCCAGCAGTTTGTGGACAGGGGTCCAAGAGACCCAGTACTTC	CASSLWTGVQETQYF
NA	NA	TRBV5-1	TRBJ1-5	TGCGCCAGCTCGGAATCGGGGGAGAATCAGCCCCAGCATTTT	CASSESGENQPQHF
NA	NA	TRBV18	TRBJ1-2	TGTGCCAGCTCACCTAACGTTGGAACTAGGCATGGCTACACCTTC	CASSPNVGTRHGYTF
NA	TRBD2	TRBV3-1/TRBV3-2	TRBJ2-7	TGTGCCAGCAGTCTTAGCGGGGGGGCCGCGGAGCAGTACTTC	CASSLSGGAAEQYF
NA	NA	TRBV6-2/TRBV6-3	TRBJ1-1	TGTGCCAGCAGTCCCCAGGGGATCCACACTGAAGCTTTCTTT	CASSPQGIHTEAFF
NA	TRBD1	TRBV2	TRBJ1-2	TGTGCCAGCAGTGACTTGGGACAGGTGCTCTATGGCTACACCTTC	CASSDLGQVLYGYTF
NA	TRBD1	TRBV6-2/TRBV6-3	TRBJ2-1	TGTGCCAGCAGTTACCCGGACAGGTCCTTAGGGGAGTTCTTC	CASSYPDRSLGEFF
NA	NA	TRBV15	TRBJ1-5	TGTGCCACCGGGCAGAGAGTCGATCAGCCCCAGCATTTT	CATGQRVDQPQHF
NA	TRBD1	TRBV6-6	TRBJ1-2	TGTGCCAGCGCCCACAGGGGTGACTATGGCTACACCTTC	CASAHRGDYGYTF
NA	NA	TRBV14	TRBJ1-2	TGTGCCAGCAGCCAAGCCAGGGGCGGCTATGGCTACACCTTC	CASSQARGGYGYTF
NA	TRBD2	TRBV11-1	TRBJ2-5	TGTGCCAGCAGCCCGGGGGGGGGTGGAGAGACCCAGTACTTC	CASSPGGGGETQYF
NA	NA	TRBV5-4	TRBJ2-7	TGTGCCAGCAGCGTGGGTGGAGGGGACTCCTACGAGCAGTACTTC	CASSVGGGDSYEQYF
NA	NA	TRBV4-3	TRBJ1-4	TGCGCCAGCAGTCGGGCAGGGACAACTAATGAAAAACTGTTTTTT	CASSRAGTTNEKLFF
NA	TRBD2	TRBV2	TRBJ2-7	TGTGCCAGCAGCTTAGCGGGGGACCTTCGGGTCGAGCAGTACTTC	CASSLAGDLRVEQYF